These T cell receptor beta chains were read from a single sample in a study of blood T cell repertoires in COVID-19. Profiled with immunoSEQ multiplex PCR; TCRdb holds only in-frame clones, not every one. The data hold 300,000 to 350,000 clones, with 90% observed a single time. What was sequenced was peripheral blood. These receptors came from a woman between 40 and 55 years old with COVID-19, enrolled during active disease. Both conserved end residues are part of each CDR3. The D gene is left open where the match is weak. Where a row states a size, it is once, few, many or the class of an expanded clone; other rows omit it.

CDR3aa | CDR3nt | abundance | j_gene | d_gene | v_gene
CASRTGVDQPQHF | TGTGCCAGCAGAACAGGTGTCGATCAGCCCCAGCATTTT | - | TRBJ1-5 | - | TRBV6-5
CASSSYRGLSEAFF | TGTGCCAGCAGCTCATACAGGGGGCTTTCTGAAGCTTTCTTT | - | TRBJ1-1 | TRBD1 | TRBV5-4
CSVSGQGGSYEQYF | TGCAGCGTCTCCGGACAGGGAGGGTCCTACGAGCAGTACTTC | - | TRBJ2-7 | - | TRBV29-1
CASSWGTGLRQTQYF | TGTGCCAGCAGTTGGGGGACAGGCCTGCGGCAGACCCAGTACTTC | - | TRBJ2-5 | TRBD1 | TRBV27
CASSFGQLATNEKLFF | TGTGCCAGCAGTTTCGGACAGCTAGCAACTAATGAAAAACTGTTTTTT | - | TRBJ1-4 | - | TRBV6-6
CASSKGAQPQHF | TGTGCCAGCAGTAAGGGGGCTCAGCCCCAGCATTTT | - | TRBJ1-5 | TRBD1 | TRBV12-3/TRBV12-4
CASRPGQGNHEQYF | TGTGCCAGCAGGCCGGGACAGGGGAACCACGAGCAGTACTTC | once | TRBJ2-7 | TRBD1 | TRBV27
CASSSPGTSWGQYF | TGTGCCAGCAGCTCCCCCGGGACATCGTGGGGGCAGTACTTC | - | TRBJ2-7 | - | TRBV7-9
CASSLNRDSEAFF | TGTGCCAGCAGCTTGAACCGGGACAGTGAAGCTTTCTTT | - | TRBJ1-1 | TRBD1 | TRBV5-5
CASSLRTETEAFF | TGTGCCAGCAGCTTACGAACAGAAACTGAAGCTTTCTTT | - | TRBJ1-1 | - | TRBV7-2
CASSHSYGYTF | TGTGCCAGCAGTCACAGCTATGGCTACACCTTC | - | TRBJ1-2 | - | TRBV28
CASTWADRGNYEQYF | TGTGCCAGCACCTGGGCGGACAGGGGGAACTACGAGCAGTACTTC | once | TRBJ2-7 | TRBD1 | TRBV7-9
CASSSVTGGGTEAFF | TGTGCCAGCAGCTCCGTGACAGGGGGCGGCACTGAAGCTTTCTTT | - | TRBJ1-1 | TRBD1 | TRBV6-5
CASSPGTGGRGTEAFF | TGTGCCAGCTCGCCCGGGACAGGGGGCCGTGGCACTGAAGCTTTCTTT | - | TRBJ1-1 | TRBD1 | TRBV18
CAISETSSGNTIYF | TGTGCCATCAGTGAAACGAGCTCTGGAAACACCATATATTTT | once | TRBJ1-3 | - | TRBV10-3
CASRYYTEAFF | TGTGCCAGCCGATACTACACTGAAGCTTTCTTT | few | TRBJ1-1 | - | TRBV2
CASRVAGGPPYEQYF | TGTGCCAGCAGGGTAGCGGGAGGGCCCCCCTACGAGCAGTACTTC | - | TRBJ2-7 | TRBD2 | TRBV27
CASSLTRDRGSGANVLTF | TGTGCCAGCAGCTTAACGAGGGACAGGGGATCTGGGGCCAACGTCCTGACTTTC | - | TRBJ2-6 | TRBD1 | TRBV7-6
CASSLRDLIGRKKNTEAFF | TGTGCCAGCAGTTTACGGGATCTCATTGGACGGAAAAAGAACACTGAAGCTTTCTTT | - | TRBJ1-1 | - | TRBV28
CASSFHRDRGTTDTQYF | TGTGCCAGCAGTTTCCACCGGGACAGGGGAACGACAGATACGCAGTATTTT | - | TRBJ2-3 | TRBD1 | TRBV27
CASRTNRFGYTF | TGTGCCAGCAGGACCAACAGGTTCGGCTACACCTTC | - | TRBJ1-2 | - | TRBV6-5
CASSFGAGAQPQHF | TGTGCCAGCAGTTTTGGGGCAGGGGCTCAGCCCCAGCATTTT | - | TRBJ1-5 | - | TRBV27
CASSLNRGNTGELFF | TGTGCCAGCTCACTCAACAGGGGTAACACCGGGGAGCTGTTTTTT | - | TRBJ2-2 | TRBD1 | TRBV18
CASSFYGVETQYF | TGCGCCAGCAGCTTTTACGGGGTGGAGACCCAGTACTTC | - | TRBJ2-5 | - | TRBV5-1
CASGLFPSGAYNEQFF | TGTGCTAGTGGTTTGTTCCCTAGCGGAGCCTACAATGAGCAGTTCTTC | - | TRBJ2-1 | TRBD2 | TRBV12-5
CASRPVQGRDTGELFF | TGTGCCAGCCGGCCCGTGCAGGGAAGGGACACCGGGGAGCTGTTTTTT | - | TRBJ2-2 | - | TRBV7-9
CCSRGGTEAFF | TGCTGCAGCCGCGGCGGCACTGAAGCTTTCTTT | - | TRBJ1-1 | - | TRBV20-1
CASHRVGYGYTF | TGTGCCAGCCACAGGGTCGGCTATGGCTACACCTTC | once | TRBJ1-2 | - | TRBV12-3/TRBV12-4
CASSLRTGHGDTQYF | TGTGCCAGCAGTTTAAGGACAGGGCATGGGGATACGCAGTATTTT | - | TRBJ2-3 | TRBD1 | TRBV28
CASSKAGTGGLAQHF | TGTGCCAGCAGCAAGGCCGGGACAGGGGGTCTAGCCCAGCATTTT | - | TRBJ1-5 | TRBD1 | TRBV5-5
CASITYMGDRLSNQPQHF | TGTGCCAGCATCACCTATATGGGTGACAGGTTAAGCAATCAGCCCCAGCATTTT | - | TRBJ1-5 | - | TRBV28
CASSQMTGQPAYEQYF | TGTGCCAGCAGTCAGATGACAGGGCAACCTGCCTACGAGCAGTACTTC | - | TRBJ2-7 | TRBD1 | TRBV11-2
CASTPDRGGYTF | TGTGCCAGTACCCCGGACAGGGGTGGCTACACCTTC | - | TRBJ1-2 | TRBD1 | TRBV19
CASSQGGSLGEKLFF | TGCGCCAGCAGCCAGGGAGGGAGTCTAGGTGAAAAACTGTTTTTT | - | TRBJ1-4 | - | TRBV4-1
CASRDRGWQRTDQPQHF | TGTGCCAGCAGGGACAGGGGGTGGCAGCGAACGGATCAGCCCCAGCATTTT | - | TRBJ1-5 | TRBD1 | TRBV2
CASSIGGQAAEQYF | TGTGCCAGTAGTATAGGCGGACAGGCCGCAGAGCAGTACTTC | - | TRBJ2-7 | TRBD1 | TRBV19
CASTRWDSNQPQHF | TGTGCCAGCACCAGATGGGACTCCAATCAGCCCCAGCATTTT | - | TRBJ1-5 | - | TRBV2
CASSSGDRGAYNEQFF | TGCGCCAGCAGCTCGGGGGACAGGGGAGCCTACAATGAGCAGTTCTTC | - | TRBJ2-1 | TRBD1 | TRBV5-1
CASSLTGRGNNSPLHF | TGTGCCAGCAGCTTAACGGGCAGGGGGAATAATTCACCCCTCCACTTT | - | TRBJ1-6 | TRBD1 | TRBV7-3
CASSPAVRETEAFF | TGTGCCAGCAGCCCCGCAGTGAGGGAAACTGAAGCTTTCTTT | - | TRBJ1-1 | - | TRBV5-4
CASSLEAQVNTEAFF | TGCGCCAGCAGCTTGGAGGCACAGGTCAACACTGAAGCTTTCTTT | - | TRBJ1-1 | - | TRBV5-1
CASSPSTGTYEQYF | TGTGCCAGCTCACCTTCGACAGGAACCTACGAGCAGTACTTC | - | TRBJ2-7 | - | TRBV18
CASSFQSENTEAFF | TGCGCCAGCAGCTTTCAGAGCGAGAACACTGAAGCTTTCTTT | - | TRBJ1-1 | - | TRBV5-1
CASTHPGGDTQYF | TGTGCCAGCACCCACCCTGGAGGAGATACGCAGTATTTT | - | TRBJ2-3 | - | TRBV6-5
CASSPPAGNYGYTF | TGTGCCAGCTCACCACCGGCGGGCAACTATGGCTACACCTTC | - | TRBJ1-2 | - | TRBV18
CASSLYSGGEQFF | TGCGCCAGCAGCTTGTACTCAGGGGGTGAGCAGTTCTTC | - | TRBJ2-1 | TRBD1 | TRBV5-1
CASSIESRSNQPQHF | TGTGCCAGTAGTATAGAGAGCCGTAGCAATCAGCCCCAGCATTTT | - | TRBJ1-5 | - | TRBV19
CASSQAEGTYEQYF | TGCGCCAGCAGCCAAGCAGAGGGAACCTACGAGCAGTACTTC | - | TRBJ2-7 | - | TRBV4-3
CASSDDSASGRTEAFF | TGTGCCAGCAGTGACGATTCTGCCTCAGGGCGAACTGAAGCTTTCTTT | - | TRBJ1-1 | - | TRBV6-1
CASSYSIPGLNYGYTF | TGTGCCAGCAGTTACTCGATCCCGGGATTAAACTATGGCTACACCTTC | few | TRBJ1-2 | - | TRBV6-2/TRBV6-3
CASSLQVGSTGGYNEQFF | TGTGCCAGCAGCTTACAGGTCGGGTCTACGGGGGGCTACAATGAGCAGTTCTTC | - | TRBJ2-1 | TRBD2 | TRBV7-3
CASSPGTSGNEQFF | TGTGCCAGCAGCCCCGGGACTAGCGGCAATGAGCAGTTCTTC | once | TRBJ2-1 | TRBD2 | TRBV7-9
CASSRNRGENTEAFF | TGCGCCAGCAGCAGAAACAGGGGTGAGAACACTGAAGCTTTCTTT | once | TRBJ1-1 | TRBD1 | TRBV5-1
CASIRGATNEKLFF | TGTGCCAGCATACGGGGGGCAACTAATGAAAAACTGTTTTTT | - | TRBJ1-4 | - | TRBV2